The rows below give T cell receptor beta chains drawn from one sample of a study of molecular identifiers for immune sequencing clone quantification. Using its own MiXCR run on the PCR reads, TCRdb lists one record per CDR3 protein. The repertoire has about 640,000 distinct CDR3 sequences, just under 20% of them found once; the top ten carry 0.7% to 1%. Sample: naive CD8+ T cells from blood, with Jurkat cell RNA spiked in. The receptors were gathered from a human donor in good health. Some libraries in this study had Jurkat cell RNA spiked in. The conserved cysteine and the conserved F or W are not part of the CDR3 here. Each record gives: CDR3 length, J gene, V gene, CDR3 protein.

13 | TRBJ2-6 | TRBV19 | ASSLLAHGANVLT
14 | TRBJ2-3 | TRBV20-1 | SARAQSSGGPDTQY
11 | TRBJ2-7 | TRBV7-9 | ASSLTPSYEQC
12 | TRBJ1-1 | TRBV7-9 | ASSPSRGWTEAF
11 | TRBJ2-5 | TRBV7-7 | ASSGRDSETQY
17 | TRBJ1-4 | TRBV27 | ASSLSGVRGPATNEKLL
13 | TRBJ2-7 | TRBV7-6 | ASSPRTDFVSEQY
12 | TRBJ1-2 | TRBV30 | AWSVGTTAYGYT
15 | TRBJ2-4 | TRBV3-2 | ASSQDVCWVAKNIQY
12 | TRBJ1-2 | TRBV5-4 | ASSFKGANYGYT
14 | TRBJ2-7 | TRBV5-6 | ASSLASGGLGYEQY
12 | TRBJ2-3 | TRBV29-1 | SVGGLARGDTQY
13 | TRBJ2-7 | TRBV12-3/TRBV12-4 | ASSSRFGAAYEQY
13 | TRBJ2-1 | TRBV11-2 | ASGGRRGRSDEQF
14 | TRBJ2-1 | TRBV11-2 | ASSFTPGTLYNEQF
13 | TRBJ2-1 | TRBV29-1 | SVDTGLAGGNEQF
13 | TRBJ2-1 | TRBV9 | ASSAPGQGANEQF
11 | TRBJ2-7 | TRBV29-1 | SVEDPGLHEQY
13 | TRBJ2-7 | TRBV15 | ATSSRASGGHEQY
15 | TRBJ2-1 | TRBV4-2 | ASSQVKRDRGYNEQF
13 | TRBJ2-3 | TRBV12-3/TRBV12-4 | ASSLRDEYTDTQY
13 | TRBJ2-3 | TRBV28 | ASSLSAGLTDTQY
12 | TRBJ1-5 | TRBV10-3 | AISERTGYQPQH
13 | TRBJ2-1 | TRBV7-9 | ASSSRTENYNEQF
12 | TRBJ2-7 | TRBV20-1 | SARSGYSSYEQY
13 | TRBJ1-1 | TRBV29-1 | SVCGGGDRDTEAF